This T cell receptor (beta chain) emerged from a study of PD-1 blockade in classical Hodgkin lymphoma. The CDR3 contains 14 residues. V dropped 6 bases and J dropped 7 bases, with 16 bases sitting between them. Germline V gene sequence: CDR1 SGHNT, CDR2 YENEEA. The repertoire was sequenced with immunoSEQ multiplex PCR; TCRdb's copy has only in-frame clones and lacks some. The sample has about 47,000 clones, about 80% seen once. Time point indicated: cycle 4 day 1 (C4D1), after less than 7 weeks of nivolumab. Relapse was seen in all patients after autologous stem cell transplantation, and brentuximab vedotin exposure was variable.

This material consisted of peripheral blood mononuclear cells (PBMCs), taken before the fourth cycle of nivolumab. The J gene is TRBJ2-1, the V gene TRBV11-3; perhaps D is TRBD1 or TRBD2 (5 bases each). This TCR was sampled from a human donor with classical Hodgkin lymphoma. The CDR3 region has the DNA TGTGCCAGCAGTTTGGGACGGAGCTCTAATGAGCAGTTCTTC. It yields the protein CASSLGRSSNEQFF.